The 10 T cell receptor beta chains listed next were all sequenced from one sample in a study of blood T cells in healthy people across ages. The use of a sample-barcoded 5' primer and a J-beta primer mix characterized a second PCR of roughly 7 to 11 cycles. TCRdb reanalysed the 5' RACE reads using MiXCR and keeps one entry per CDR3 protein. The sample includes some 290,000 distinct CDR3 sequences, 25% to 30% of them seen just once. Specimen: blood. The source is a woman in her 70s in good health.

This clonotype has just a few counts. This chain joins TRBV29-1 and TRBJ1-1; the D gene is possibly TRBD1 (5 bases). The V gene's germline CDR1 is SQVTM and CDR2 ANQGSEA. This CDR3 has 14 residues. The germline V and J ends were trimmed by 2 bases and 5 bases, with 15 bases remaining between them. Here the CDR3 DNA reads TGCAGCGTTGAAACTGGGGGAGCGGGGACTGAAGCTTTCTTT. It encodes CSVETGGAGTEAFF.

The rearrangement uses TRBV5-1 and TRBJ1-4; D is undetermined. This CDR3 region has 11 residues. Trimming removed 5 bases from V and 8 bases from J, with 7 bases in between. Germline lookup yields CDR1 SGHRS and CDR2 YFSETQ. Written as DNA, the CDR3 is TGCGCCAGCAGGTTTGAGGAAAAACTGTTTTTT. It yields the protein CASRFEEKLFF.

The chain has TRBV10-3 and TRBJ2-7, with 10 bases fitting TRBD2. Matching the DNA end better, TRBJ2-1 makes the J call doubtful. This CDR3 is 17 amino acids long. Germline CDR1 and CDR2: ENHRY and SYGVKD. CDR3: CAISESLGTSAHSEQFF. The CDR3 DNA follows: TGTGCCATCAGTGAGTCGTTGGGGACTAGCGCTCACAGTGAGCAGTTCTTC.

The J gene is TRBJ1-4, the V gene TRBV20-1; TRBD1 matches 8 bases. This CDR3 is 15 amino acids long. The ends lost 6 bases at V and 10 bases at J; junction bases unmatched: 16. Germline V gene data show CDR1 as DFQATT and CDR2 as SNEGSKA (reference sequence). CDR3 sequence (DNA): TGCAGTGCGGAGGACAGGGCCCCAACCGGCGGAAAACTGTTTTTT. It specifies CSAEDRAPTGGKLFF.

This clonotype was seen only a few times. The gene calls are TRBV2 and TRBJ1-6; D remains ambiguous. The V end lost 2 bases, the J end lost 5 bases, and 13 bases lay between the germline ends. In germline, CDR1 is SNHLY, CDR2 FYNNEI. The CDR3 is 16 residues long. In nucleotides, the CDR3 is TGTGCCAGCAGTGAAACCGGGGTTCGGAATAATTCACCCCTCCACTTT. Amino acids: CASSETGVRNNSPLHF.

This clonotype was detected only a few times. The rearrangement joins TRBV5-1 to TRBJ1-1, with D unresolved. Trimming removed 2 bases from V and 0 bases from J, with 8 bases in between. CDR3 length: 14 amino acids. CDR1 is SGHRS, CDR2 YFSETQ, per germline. Here the CDR3 DNA reads TGCGCCAGCAGCTTTGAGCCAATGAACACTGAAGCTTTCTTT. Translated: CASSFEPMNTEAFF.

The CDR3 here is CATSDWTVREQFF. For the CDR3, the DNA is TGTGCCACCAGTGATTGGACAGTGCGTGAGCAGTTCTTC. The chain has TRBV24-1 and TRBJ2-1; perhaps TRBD1 as D (6 bases). Germline V lookup: CDR1 KGHDR, CDR2 SFDVKD. The CDR3 length is 13 residues. Trimming cost V 2 bases and J 9 bases, with 10 bases left between them.

This chain connects TRBV9 to TRBJ2-5, with 8 bases aligning to TRBD1. V dropped 2 bases and J dropped 4; count of bases not matched to a gene: 10. The CDR3 is 16 amino acids. Germline CDR1 reads SGDLS; CDR2 reads YYNGEE. CDR3 in amino acids: CASSVSIQGAGETQYF. The CDR3 DNA is TGTGCCAGCAGCGTGAGCATCCAGGGGGCCGGAGAGACCCAGTACTTC.

V gene TRBV28 combines with J gene TRBJ2-1; no clear D. V was shortened by 6 bases and J by 4 bases, with 16 bases between the two germline ends. The CDR3 contains 15 residues. Germline CDR1 is MDHEN and CDR2 is SYDVKM. The CDR3: CASRKNTDYYNEQFF. CDR3 coding DNA: TGTGCCAGCAGGAAAAATACCGATTATTACAATGAGCAGTTCTTC.

The sample holds a few counts of this clonotype. The rearrangement uses TRBV2 and TRBJ2-4; D is undetermined. The CDR3 runs to 13 residues. Germline CDR1 and CDR2: SNHLY and FYNNEI. V shed 4 bases and J shed 4 bases, with 8 bases lying between them. Here the CDR3 reads CASSVGQKNIQYF. The CDR3 DNA is TGTGCCAGCAGTGTAGGCCAGAAAAACATTCAGTACTTC.